Here is one T cell receptor beta chain with its context. With V trimmed by 6 bases and J by 5 bases, 5 bases remained unmatched. This CDR3 is built from 13 residues. Germline V gene data show CDR1 as MDHEN and CDR2 as SYDVKM. This sample was included in a study of OX40 agonist ivuxolimab in advanced cancers. The method was immunoSEQ multiplex PCR; TCRdb's version includes in-frame clones alone and lacks a portion of them. The sample shows over 100,000 clones, roughly nine tenths of them seen only once. This specimen was CD4+ or CD8+ T cells sorted from blood, taken in a trial of the OX40 agonist ivuxolimab. The TCR was taken from an adult with an advanced solid tumor such as melanoma, head and neck, liver or kidney cancer. The rearrangement joins TRBV28 to TRBJ2-7, with TRBD1 matching over 9 bases. The CDR3 reads CASSRGTGNEQYF. CDR3 coding DNA: TGTGCCAGCAGCCGGGGGACAGGGAACGAGCAGTACTTC.